These 15 T cell receptor beta chains were all obtained from the same sample, sequenced in a study of cytotoxic CD8 clonotypes in ibrutinib-treated CLL. Assay used: immunoSEQ multiplex PCR; TCRdb lists only in-frame clones, some missing. The sample shows approximately 100,000 clones, approximately 58% of them seen only once. The sequences come from PBMCs, collected after 24 months of ibrutinib treatment. The receptors stem from a human donor with chronic lymphocytic leukemia.

The gene calls are TRBV19 and TRBJ1-3, with D perhaps TRBD1 (5 bases). The CDR3 length is 16 residues. With 1 base removed from V and 0 bases from J, the gap between germline ends came to 10 bases. Germline CDR1 LNHDA, CDR2 SQIVND (reference sequence). CDR3 sequence reads: CASSIGQTVSGNTIYF. CDR3 DNA sequence: TGTGCCAGTAGTATAGGACAGACCGTCTCTGGAAACACCATATATTTT.

The chain couples TRBV14 to TRBJ2-7, with TRBD2 matching 7 bases. The CDR3 has 13 amino acids. V shed 3 bases, J shed 4 bases, and the junction held 3 bases outside the gene matches. CDR1 is SGHDN and CDR2 is FVKESK in the germline V gene. CDR3 DNA sequence: TGTGCCAGCAGCCATTCGGGGGGATACGAGCAGTACTTC. This sequence encodes CASSHSGGYEQYF.

The chain links TRBV15 to TRBJ2-7; possibly TRBD2 for D (5 bases). Germline values: CDR1 LNHNV, CDR2 YYDKDF (reference sequence). Between the trimmed V and J ends, which lost 0 bases and 0 bases, there was a span of 6 bases. This CDR3 contains 14 residues. This chain's CDR3 is CATSREDSSYEQYF. In nucleotides, the CDR3 is TGTGCCACCAGCAGAGAGGACTCCTCCTACGAGCAGTACTTC.

This chain connects TRBV28 to TRBJ1-5, with D perhaps matching TRBD1 (5 bases). Deletions cut 5 bases from V and 4 bases from J, with 15 bases between. Per germline, CDR1 MDHEN and CDR2 SYDVKM. This CDR3 is built from 15 residues. CDR3 in DNA: TGTGCCAGCAGTCTCCACACAGGAGCTAATCAGCCCCAGCATTTT. Its translation is CASSLHTGANQPQHF.

The chain uses TRBV5-5 and TRBJ1-6; D not resolved. V lost 0 bases and J lost 5, with 6 bases in between. The germline V gene has CDR1 SGHKS and CDR2 YYEKEE (reference sequence). The CDR3 totals 14 residues. The CDR3 reads CASSLEGNNSPLHF. CDR3 DNA: TGTGCCAGCAGCTTGGAAGGAAATAATTCACCCCTCCACTTT.

J is TRBJ2-7 and V is TRBV11-2; 9 bases line up with TRBD1. J was trimmed by 0 bases and V by 6 bases; bases with no gene match: 9. The CDR3 is made up of 16 amino acids. Germline V gene sequence: CDR1 SGHAT, CDR2 FQNNGV. The CDR3 reads CASSFNPGQGSYEQYF. In DNA form, the CDR3 reads TGTGCCAGCAGTTTTAATCCGGGACAGGGCTCCTACGAGCAGTACTTC.

This clone was observed a few times. The rearrangement uses TRBV15 and TRBJ1-6; no clear D. The germline V gene encodes CDR1 LNHNV and CDR2 YYDKDF (reference sequence). There are 12 residues in the CDR3. The ends were cut back, 0 bases at V and 6 bases at J, with 0 bases in the middle. This CDR3 is CATSRDNSPLHF. CDR3 in DNA: TGTGCCACCAGCAGAGATAATTCACCCCTCCACTTT.

This clone was detected a few times. CDR3 in amino acids: CASIRDRGNTGELFF. CDR3 DNA sequence: TGTGCCAGCATTCGGGACAGGGGGAACACCGGGGAGCTGTTTTTT. The rearrangement joins TRBV2 to TRBJ2-2; 10 nucleotides align to TRBD1. Germline values: CDR1 SNHLY, CDR2 FYNNEI. Trimming cost V 7 bases and J 1 base; bases outside gene matches: 3. The CDR3 spans 15 residues.

Only a few counts were recorded for this clone. The rearrangement links TRBV30 to TRBJ1-5; D call uncertain. Germline V lookup: CDR1 GTSNPN, CDR2 SVGIG (reference sequence). CDR3 size: 15 residues. The V end was cut by 0 bases, the J end by 3 bases, with 12 bases between. CDR3 nucleotides: TGTGCCTGGAGTGTAACGCGACGGGTCAATCAGCCCCAGCATTTT. Its translation: CAWSVTRRVNQPQHF.

This sequence joins TRBV28 and TRBJ1-4; 8 nucleotides align to TRBD1. Germline trimming cut 6 bases from V and 5 bases from J; bases unmatched to any gene: 5. The CDR3 is 14 residues long. In germline, CDR1 is MDHEN, CDR2 SYDVKM. The CDR3 loop reads CASSRGQENEKLFF. The CDR3 region has the DNA TGTGCCAGCAGCCGGGGACAGGAGAATGAAAAACTGTTTTTT.

For the CDR3, the DNA is TGTGCCAGCAGCGTAGTCCCCTCATTGTACGAGCAGTACTTC. This codes for CASSVVPSLYEQYF. The rearrangement joins TRBV9 to TRBJ2-7; no clear D. CDR1 is SGDLS and CDR2 is YYNGEE in the germline V gene. CDR3 length equals 14 residues. The V and J ends lost 0 bases and 4 bases respectively, with 11 bases between them.

The rearrangement uses TRBV7-9 and TRBJ2-2; perhaps TRBD1 as D (6 bases). Germline-derived CDR1 and CDR2 are SEHNR and FQNEAQ (reference sequence). V was trimmed by 6 bases and J by 6 bases, leaving 14 bases between them. CDR3 length: 14 residues. The CDR3 is CASSIQGWAGELFF. For the CDR3, the DNA is TGTGCCAGCAGTATACAGGGTTGGGCCGGGGAGCTGTTTTTT.

The chain uses TRBV4-3 and TRBJ1-1; D remains unclear. The CDR3 has 14 amino acids. Germline V gene sequence: CDR1 LGHNA, CDR2 YSLEER. The V end lost 1 base, the J end lost 2 bases, and 8 bases lay between the germline ends. In DNA, the CDR3 is TGCGCCAGCAGCCAAGCGTGGGAAAACACTGAAGCTTTCTTT. Translated, it gives CASSQAWENTEAFF.

This clone came up a few times. The V and J genes are TRBV9 and TRBJ1-3; TRBD1 matches 7 bases. V shed 0 bases and J 6 bases; nucleotides not matched to a gene: 6. Germline-derived CDR1 and CDR2 are SGDLS and YYNGEE. The length of the CDR3 is 15 residues. CDR3 coding DNA: TGTGCCAGCAGCGTAGAGGGGAGGGGGCCAAACACCATATATTTT. Translation gives CASSVEGRGPNTIYF.

V is TRBV27 and J is TRBJ2-1; 12 bases agree with TRBD2. The CDR3 totals 16 residues. Looked up from germline, CDR1 is MNHEY and CDR2 is SMNVEV (reference sequence). V gave up 6 bases and J gave up 0 bases; unmatched junction bases: 3. CDR3 nucleotides: TGTGCCAGCAGCCTAGCGGGGGGGAGCTCCTACAATGAGCAGTTCTTC. Translating it yields CASSLAGGSSYNEQFF.